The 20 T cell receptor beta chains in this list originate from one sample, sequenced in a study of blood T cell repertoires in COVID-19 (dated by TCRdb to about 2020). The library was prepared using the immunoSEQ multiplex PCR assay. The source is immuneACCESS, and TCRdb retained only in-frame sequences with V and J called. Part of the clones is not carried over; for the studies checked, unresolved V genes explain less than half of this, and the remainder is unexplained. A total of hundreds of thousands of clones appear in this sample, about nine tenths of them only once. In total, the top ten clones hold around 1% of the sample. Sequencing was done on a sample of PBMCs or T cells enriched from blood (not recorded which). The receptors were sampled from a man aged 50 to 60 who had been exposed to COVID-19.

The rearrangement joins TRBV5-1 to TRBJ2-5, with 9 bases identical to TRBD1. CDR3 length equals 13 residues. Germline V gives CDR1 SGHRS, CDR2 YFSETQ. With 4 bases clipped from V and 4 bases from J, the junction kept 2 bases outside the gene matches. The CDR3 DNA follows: TGCGCCAGCAGCATGGGACAGGGAGAGACCCAGTACTTC. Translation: CASSMGQGETQYF.

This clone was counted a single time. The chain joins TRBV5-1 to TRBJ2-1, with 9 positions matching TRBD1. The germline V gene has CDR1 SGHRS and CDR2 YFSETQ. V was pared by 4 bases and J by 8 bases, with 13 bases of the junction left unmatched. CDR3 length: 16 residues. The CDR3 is CASSLLQGAHLDEQFF. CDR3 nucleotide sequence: TGCGCCAGCAGCCTCCTACAGGGGGCTCACCTCGATGAGCAGTTCTTC.

As DNA, the CDR3 is TGTGCCACCAGTCAGGACGGGGGTTTCTATGGCTACACCTTC. It translates to CATSQDGGFYGYTF. The chain has TRBV24-1 and TRBJ1-2, with a tentative D call TRBD1 (5 bases). V lost 6 bases and J 4 bases, leaving 14 bases between the germline ends. Germline CDR1 reads KGHDR; CDR2 reads SFDVKD. The CDR3 sequence is 14 residues long.

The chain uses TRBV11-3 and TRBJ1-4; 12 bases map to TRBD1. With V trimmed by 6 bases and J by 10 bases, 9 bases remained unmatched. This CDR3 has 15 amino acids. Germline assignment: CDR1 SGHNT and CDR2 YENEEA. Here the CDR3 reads CASRFSGTGGGKLFF. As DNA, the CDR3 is TGTGCCAGCAGATTTAGTGGGACAGGGGGCGGAAAACTGTTTTTT.

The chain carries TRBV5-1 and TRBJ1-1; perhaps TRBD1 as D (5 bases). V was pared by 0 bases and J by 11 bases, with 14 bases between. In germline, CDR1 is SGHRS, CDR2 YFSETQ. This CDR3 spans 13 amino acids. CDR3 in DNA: TGCGCCAGCAGCTTGGAGGAGGGGCTCGGGGCTTTCTTT. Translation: CASSLEEGLGAFF.

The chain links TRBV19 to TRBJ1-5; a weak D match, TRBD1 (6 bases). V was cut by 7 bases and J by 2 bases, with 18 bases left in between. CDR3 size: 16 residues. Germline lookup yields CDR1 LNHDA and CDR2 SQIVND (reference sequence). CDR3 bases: TGTGCCAGTACGGCAGGGGCCGGTATCGGCAATCAGCCCCAGCATTTT. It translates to CASTAGAGIGNQPQHF.

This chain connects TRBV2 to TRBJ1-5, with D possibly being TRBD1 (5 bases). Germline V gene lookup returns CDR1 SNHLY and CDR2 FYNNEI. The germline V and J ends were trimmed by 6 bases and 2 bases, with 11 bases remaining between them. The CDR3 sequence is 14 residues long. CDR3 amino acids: CASSGQMGNQPQHF. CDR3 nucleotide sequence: TGTGCCAGCAGCGGACAAATGGGCAATCAGCCCCAGCATTTT.

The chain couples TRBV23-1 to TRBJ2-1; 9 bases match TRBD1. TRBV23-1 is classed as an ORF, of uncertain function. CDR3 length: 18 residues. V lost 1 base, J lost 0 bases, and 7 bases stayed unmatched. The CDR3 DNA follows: TGCGCCAGCAGTCAATGGGACAGGGCCTTATGCTCCTACAATGAGCAGTTCTTC. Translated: CASSQWDRALCSYNEQFF.

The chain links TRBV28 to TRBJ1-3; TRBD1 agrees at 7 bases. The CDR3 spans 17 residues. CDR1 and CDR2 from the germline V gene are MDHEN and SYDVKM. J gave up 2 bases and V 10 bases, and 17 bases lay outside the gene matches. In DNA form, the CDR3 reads TGTGCCACCCAGGGAACCCCGGGACAGAAGACTGGAAACACCATATATTTT. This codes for CATQGTPGQKTGNTIYF.

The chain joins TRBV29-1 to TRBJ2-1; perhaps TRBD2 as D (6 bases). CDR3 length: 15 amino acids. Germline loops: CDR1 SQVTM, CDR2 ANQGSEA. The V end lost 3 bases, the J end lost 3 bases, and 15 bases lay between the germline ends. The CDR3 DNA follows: TGCAGCGTTGATTCGGGGCGGGGAAACTACAATGAGCAGTTCTTC. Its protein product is CSVDSGRGNYNEQFF.

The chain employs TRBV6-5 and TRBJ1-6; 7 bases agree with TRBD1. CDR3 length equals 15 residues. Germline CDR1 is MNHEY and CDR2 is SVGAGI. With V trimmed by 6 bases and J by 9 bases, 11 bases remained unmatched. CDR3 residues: CASRLQGMEFSPLHF. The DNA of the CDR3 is TGTGCCAGCAGATTACAGGGGATGGAATTTTCACCCCTCCACTTT.

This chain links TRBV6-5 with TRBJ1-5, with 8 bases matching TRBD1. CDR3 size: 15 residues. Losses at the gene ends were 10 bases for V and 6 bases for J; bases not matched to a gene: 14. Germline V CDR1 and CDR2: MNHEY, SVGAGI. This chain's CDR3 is CATHLRQGLGQPQHF. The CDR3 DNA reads TGTGCCACCCACTTACGACAGGGGTTGGGTCAGCCCCAGCATTTT.

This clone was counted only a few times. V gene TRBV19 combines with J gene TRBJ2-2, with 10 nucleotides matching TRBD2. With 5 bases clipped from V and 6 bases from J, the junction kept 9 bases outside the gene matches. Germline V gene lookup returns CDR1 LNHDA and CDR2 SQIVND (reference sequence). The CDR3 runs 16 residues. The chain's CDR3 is CASSPRGAGGPGELFF. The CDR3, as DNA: TGTGCCAGTAGTCCTCGAGGAGCGGGAGGGCCCGGGGAGCTGTTTTTT.

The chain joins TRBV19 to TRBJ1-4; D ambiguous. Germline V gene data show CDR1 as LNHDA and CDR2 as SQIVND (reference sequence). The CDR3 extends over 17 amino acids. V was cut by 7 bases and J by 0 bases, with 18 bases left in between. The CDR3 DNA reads TGTGCCAGTAACCGACCCGGAGACCCAGCAACTAATGAAAAACTGTTTTTT. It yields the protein CASNRPGDPATNEKLFF.

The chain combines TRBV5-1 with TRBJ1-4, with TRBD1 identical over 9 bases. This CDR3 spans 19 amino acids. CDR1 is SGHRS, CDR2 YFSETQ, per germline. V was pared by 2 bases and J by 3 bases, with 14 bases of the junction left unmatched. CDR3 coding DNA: TGCGCCAGCAGCTTCGAACCGGGACAGGGCACACTCTCTAATGAAAAACTGTTTTTT. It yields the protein CASSFEPGQGTLSNEKLFF.

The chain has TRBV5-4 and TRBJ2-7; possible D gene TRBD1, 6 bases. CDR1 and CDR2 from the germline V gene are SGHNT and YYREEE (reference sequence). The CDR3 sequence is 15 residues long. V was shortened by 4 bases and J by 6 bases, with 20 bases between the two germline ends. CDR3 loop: CASSGPDGDISEQYV. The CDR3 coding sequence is TGTGCCAGCAGCGGACCTGATGGGGACATTAGCGAGCAGTACGTC.

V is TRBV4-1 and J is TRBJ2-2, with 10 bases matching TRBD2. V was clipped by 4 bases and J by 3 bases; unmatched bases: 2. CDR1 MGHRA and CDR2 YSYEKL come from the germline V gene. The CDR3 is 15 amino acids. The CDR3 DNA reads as TGCGCCAGCAGCCGAACTAGCGGGGACACCGGGGAGCTGTTTTTT. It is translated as CASSRTSGDTGELFF.

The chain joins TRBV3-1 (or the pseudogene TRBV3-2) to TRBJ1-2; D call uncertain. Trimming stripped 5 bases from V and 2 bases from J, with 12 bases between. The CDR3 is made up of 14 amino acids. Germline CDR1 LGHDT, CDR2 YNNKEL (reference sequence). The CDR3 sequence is CASSSRLANYGYTF. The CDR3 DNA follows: TGTGCCAGCAGCTCGCGGTTAGCCAACTATGGCTACACCTTC.

CDR3 protein: CASSMMQGMAQPQHF. Here the CDR3 DNA reads TGTGCCAGTAGTATGATGCAGGGCATGGCTCAGCCCCAGCATTTT. The chain uses TRBV19 and TRBJ1-5; possibly TRBD1 for D (5 bases). The V end was cut by 3 bases, the J end by 6 bases, with 15 bases between. The CDR3 is 15 residues long. Germline values: CDR1 LNHDA, CDR2 SQIVND (reference sequence).

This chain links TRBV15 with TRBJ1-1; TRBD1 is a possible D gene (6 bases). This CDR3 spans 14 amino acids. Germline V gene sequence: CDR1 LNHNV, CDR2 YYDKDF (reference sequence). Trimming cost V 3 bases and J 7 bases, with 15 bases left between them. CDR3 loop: CATSRARGPDEAFF. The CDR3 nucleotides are TGTGCCACCAGCAGGGCCAGGGGTCCGGATGAAGCTTTCTTT.